The sequence of this T cell receptor beta chain was determined in a study of T-cell reconstitution after alpha-beta-depleted transplantation in children. The study, taken as a whole, reports: Surviving recipient T cells and thymic progenitors underlay high day-60 TCRbeta diversity in some patients. A year post-transplant, T-cell counts and diversity derived mostly from newly produced T cells. It was reported that alpha-beta T cells came from several hundred expanded graft clones (about two months after transplant).

A remark on this clonotype: Its antigen is not identified.

Construction of the TCRbeta library involved unique molecular identifiers. Using its own MiXCR run on the PCR reads, TCRdb lists one record per CDR3 protein. The sample consists of fewer than 550,000 distinct CDR3 sequences, 10% to 12% of them appearing once. With V trimmed by 5 bases and J by 6 bases, 5 bases remained unmatched. This CDR3 region has 13 residues. Specimen: PBMCs, mostly from graft donor cells, collected 180 days after TCRalphabeta/CD19-depleted stem cell transplant. The V and J genes are TRBV12-3 or TRBV12-4 and TRBJ1-1; 8 nucleotides align to TRBD1. The TCR comes from a female patient aged 2 to 10 who had a stem cell transplant for aplastic anemia, so the T cells may come from the graft donor. CDR3 sequence (DNA): TGTGCCAGCAGTAAAGACAGGGGTCCTGAAGCTTTCTTT. Translated, it gives CASSKDRGPEAFF.